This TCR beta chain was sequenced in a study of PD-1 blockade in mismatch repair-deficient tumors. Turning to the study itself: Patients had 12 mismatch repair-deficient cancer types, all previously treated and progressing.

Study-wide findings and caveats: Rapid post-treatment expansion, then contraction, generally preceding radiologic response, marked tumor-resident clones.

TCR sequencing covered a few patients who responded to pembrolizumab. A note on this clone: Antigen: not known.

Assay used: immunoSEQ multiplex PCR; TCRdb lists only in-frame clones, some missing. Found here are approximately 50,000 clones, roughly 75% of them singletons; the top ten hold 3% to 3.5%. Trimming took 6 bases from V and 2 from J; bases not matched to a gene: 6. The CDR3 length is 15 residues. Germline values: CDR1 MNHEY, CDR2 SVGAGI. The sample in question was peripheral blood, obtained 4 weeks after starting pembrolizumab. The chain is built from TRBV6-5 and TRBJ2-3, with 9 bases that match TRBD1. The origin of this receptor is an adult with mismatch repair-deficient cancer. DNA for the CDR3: TGTGCCAGCAGGCGGCGGGACAGGGACACAGATACGCAGTATTTT. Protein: CASRRRDRDTDTQYF.